A selection of T cell receptor beta chains follows, all from one sample in a study of long-term antiretroviral therapy in people with HIV. The table came from immunoSEQ multiplex PCR; TCRdb's copy has only in-frame clones and leaves some out. The profile shows more than 20,000 clones, around four fifths of them singletons. Sequencing used unsorted PBMCs, obtained approximately 4 years after starting antiretroviral therapy. These receptors originate from a man aged 18 to 29 with HIV. Both conserved end residues are part of each CDR3. Each record gives: D gene, V gene, J gene, clone size, CDR3 DNA, CDR3 protein. D genes are given only for firm matches. Rows give clone size only sometimes, using once, few, many, or a class for an expanded clone.

NA	TRBV29-1	TRBJ2-7	NA	TGCAGCGTTGAAGGTGGAGGGGGGGCTCTACAATACGAGCAGTACTTC	CSVEGGGGALQYEQYF
NA	TRBV5-1	TRBJ1-1	NA	TGCGCCAGCAGCTTGGTTGGGCAGGGGAACACTGAAGCTTTCTTT	CASSLVGQGNTEAFF
NA	TRBV4-2	TRBJ1-6	few	TGTGCCAGCAGCCAGGGGATACAGGAATATAATTCACCCCTCCACTTT	CASSQGIQEYNSPLHF
TRBD2	TRBV30	TRBJ2-7	NA	TGTGCCTGGAGTGTGTGGACTAGATCCTACGAGCAGTACTTC	CAWSVWTRSYEQYF
NA	TRBV2	TRBJ1-1	NA	TGTGCCATAGGGGAAAACACTGAAGCTTTCTTT	CAIGENTEAFF
NA	TRBV21-1	TRBJ1-2	once	TGTGCCAGCAGCCCCGCCGTGGTGAGGGAACGGTATGGCTACACCTTC	CASSPAVVRERYGYTF
NA	TRBV27	TRBJ1-4	NA	TGTGCCAGCAGTTTGCAGGGTAATGAAAAACTGTTTTTT	CASSLQGNEKLFF
NA	TRBV5-1	TRBJ1-1	NA	TGCGCCAGCAGCCCCCCGTCGCGACTCGTCACTGAAGCTTTCTTT	CASSPPSRLVTEAFF
NA	TRBV6-1	TRBJ1-6	NA	TGTGCCAGCAGTGAAATGTCTGCGGGGAATAATTCACCCCTCCACTTT	CASSEMSAGNNSPLHF
NA	TRBV5-1	TRBJ1-1	NA	TGCGCCAGCAGCTTCTTATTGGGAGGGGCGGAGAACACTGAAGCTTTCTTT	CASSFLLGGAENTEAFF
TRBD1	TRBV5-1	TRBJ2-1	NA	TGCGCCAGCAGCCCCCGGGACAGGGTGGATGAGCAGTTCTTC	CASSPRDRVDEQFF
TRBD1	TRBV4-1	TRBJ1-3	NA	TGCGCCAGCAGCGCAGACAGGGGCCAGGACACCATATATTTT	CASSADRGQDTIYF
TRBD2	TRBV2	TRBJ2-3	NA	TGTGCCAGCAGCGCCGATAGCGGGGGGGCGGTGCAGTATTTT	CASSADSGGAVQYF
TRBD1	TRBV25-1	TRBJ1-1	NA	TGTGCCAGCAGTGCACTGGGGACAGACACTGAAGCTTTCTTT	CASSALGTDTEAFF
TRBD1	TRBV5-6	TRBJ1-2	NA	TGTGCCAGCAGCTCGACAGGGAACTATGGCTACACCTTC	CASSSTGNYGYTF
NA	TRBV29-1	TRBJ2-2	NA	TGCAGCGCGCTGGTCGGACAGAACACCGGGGAGCTGTTTTTT	CSALVGQNTGELFF
NA	TRBV25-1	TRBJ1-6	NA	TGTGCCAGCAGTGACCCCGGGACACCCGGCCCCCTCCACTTT	CASSDPGTPGPLHF
TRBD1	TRBV7-9	TRBJ1-4	NA	TGTGCCAGCAGCCGACAGGGGGCTAAGGAAAAACTGTTTTTT	CASSRQGAKEKLFF
NA	TRBV9	TRBJ2-3	NA	TGTGCCAGCAGCGTAGGTGGGACATTCTTCACCAGCACAGATACGCAGTATTTT	CASSVGGTFFTSTDTQYF
TRBD1	TRBV9	TRBJ2-3	NA	TGTGCCACAAGTAGACAGGGGAACACAGATACGCAGTATTTT	CATSRQGNTDTQYF
NA	TRBV4-1	TRBJ2-5	NA	TGCGCCAGCAGCCAGCAGGGGATGACCCAGTACTTC	CASSQQGMTQYF
NA	TRBV9	TRBJ1-6	NA	TGTGCCAGCACGGCTGGCGGCTCCTATAATTCACCCCTCCACTTT	CASTAGGSYNSPLHF
NA	TRBV2	TRBJ2-2	NA	TGTGCCAAACAAGGAAGTGAACAGGCGGGCACCGGGGAGCTGTTTTTT	CAKQGSEQAGTGELFF
TRBD1	TRBV7-7	TRBJ2-1	NA	TGTGCTAGCAGCGCTCACAGGGGGAATGAGCAGTTCTTC	CASSAHRGNEQFF
TRBD2	TRBV27	TRBJ2-3	NA	TGTGCCAGCAGTTTGGCGGGGGGAGGAGATACGCAGTATTTT	CASSLAGGGDTQYF
TRBD1	TRBV6-1	TRBJ1-1	NA	TGTGCCAGCAGTGATTGGACAGGGGTCTTGCCGAACACTGAAGCTTTCTTT	CASSDWTGVLPNTEAFF
NA	TRBV7-3	TRBJ2-2	NA	TGTGCCAGCAGCTCCATCCCCGGGGAGCTGTTTTTT	CASSSIPGELFF
NA	TRBV10-3	TRBJ1-3	NA	TGTGCCATCAGTGAATTGTTCTCTGGAAACACCATATATTTT	CAISELFSGNTIYF
NA	TRBV2	TRBJ2-1	few	TGTGCCAGCAGTGAAATTGGGGGAAACAATGAGCAGTTCTTC	CASSEIGGNNEQFF
NA	TRBV6-1	TRBJ2-1	few	TGTGCCAGCAGAACCGGGACTGCAAACAATGAGCAGTTCTTC	CASRTGTANNEQFF
NA	TRBV6-1	TRBJ2-3	NA	TGTGCCAGCAGGGGGGGGCCCAGCACAGATACGCAGTATTTT	CASRGGPSTDTQYF
NA	TRBV6-5	TRBJ1-6	NA	TGTGCCAGCAGTTTCGGACGGGTTGATAATTCACCCCTCCACTTT	CASSFGRVDNSPLHF
NA	TRBV4-1	TRBJ2-3	NA	TGCGCCAGCAGCCAAGAACGGGCTAGCACAGATACGCAGTATTTT	CASSQERASTDTQYF
NA	TRBV27	TRBJ2-7	NA	TGTGCCAGCAGTTTATCAAGGGCCCGCTACGAGCAGTACTTC	CASSLSRARYEQYF
NA	TRBV6-6	TRBJ1-5	NA	TGTGCCAGCAGGGAGGGACCGCATAGCAATCAGCCCCAGCATTTT	CASREGPHSNQPQHF
NA	TRBV19	TRBJ1-1	NA	TGTGCCAGTAGTCTCTATGGACGGACAATGAACACTGAAGCTTTCTTT	CASSLYGRTMNTEAFF
NA	TRBV7-9	TRBJ1-1	NA	TGTGCCAGCAGCACCCCGACAGATAACACTGAAGCTTTCTTT	CASSTPTDNTEAFF
NA	TRBV5-1	TRBJ2-5	NA	TGCGCCAGCAGCGAATTCGACACGTACCAAGAGACCCAGTACTTC	CASSEFDTYQETQYF
TRBD2	TRBV4-2	TRBJ2-3	few	TGTGCCAGCAGCCAAGAGCGGGCAGCGGGGGGGCGCACAGATACGCAGTATTTT	CASSQERAAGGRTDTQYF
NA	TRBV7-9	TRBJ1-1	once	TGTGCCAGCAGCCTAACTCGAGGGGTCGGTGAAGCTTTCTTT	CASSLTRGVGEAFF
NA	TRBV30	TRBJ2-7	NA	TGTGCCTTAAGACAGGCCGCGACGCGGGAGCAGTACTTC	CALRQAATREQYF
TRBD1	TRBV6-1	TRBJ2-7	NA	TGTGCCAGCACCGAATTTGGGACAGGGGTGTACGAGCAGTACTTC	CASTEFGTGVYEQYF
NA	TRBV11-2	TRBJ2-1	once	TGTGCCAGCAGGAACTACAATGAGCAGTTCTTC	CASRNYNEQFF
NA	TRBV19	TRBJ2-7	NA	TGTGCCAGTAGTATTCGACAGGTCAGCTCCTACGAGCAGTACTTC	CASSIRQVSSYEQYF
NA	TRBV5-8	TRBJ1-5	NA	TGTGCCAGCAGCTTGGCCCAGCCCCAGCATTTT	CASSLAQPQHF
TRBD1	TRBV7-9	TRBJ2-7	NA	TGTGCCAGCATCCCAGACAGGGACTACGAGCAGTACTTC	CASIPDRDYEQYF
TRBD1	TRBV5-4	TRBJ2-5	NA	TGTGCCAGCAGCTGGGGACAGACACAAGAGACCCAGTACTTC	CASSWGQTQETQYF
NA	TRBV5-1	TRBJ2-5	NA	TGCGCCAGCAACCGGGACACCCAAGAGACCCAGTACTTC	CASNRDTQETQYF
TRBD1	TRBV5-1	TRBJ2-2	NA	TGCGCCAGCAGCTCCAGACAGGGGGCTTTTACCGGGGAGCTGTTTTTT	CASSSRQGAFTGELFF
TRBD2	TRBV4-1	TRBJ2-5	NA	TGCGCCAGCAGCCGACCGGTAGCGGGGGGGCCGGAGACCCAGTACTTC	CASSRPVAGGPETQYF